Described below is a single TCR beta chain sequence and its context. The sample is drawn from a study of T cell changes during pregnancy in multiple sclerosis. Germline V gene data show CDR1 as MNHNS and CDR2 as SASEGT. The CDR3 covers 19 residues. The V segment lost 4 bases and the J segment 7 bases; nucleotides outside the gene matches: 20. This table comes from immunoSEQ multiplex PCR, and its TCRdb copy is limited to in-frame clones, with some not included. The sample has tens of thousands of clones; around 89% are singletons. The sequences come from CD4+ T cells from peripheral blood mononuclear cells, collected in the first trimester of pregnancy. The chain links TRBV6-1 to TRBJ1-5; 9 bases are a match to TRBD1. This TCR was recovered from a female donor with multiple sclerosis, enrolled in a pregnancy study. Here the CDR3 DNA reads TGTGCCAGCAGTGTAGGGGTCGGGACAGGGTTCAACGGGGGACAGCCCCAGCATTTT. As protein: CASSVGVGTGFNGGQPQHF.